This T cell receptor beta chain was obtained from a study of PD-1 blockade in classical Hodgkin lymphoma. Profiled with immunoSEQ multiplex PCR; TCRdb holds only in-frame clones, not every one. This table has about 7,700 clones, 86% appearing once. Brentuximab vedotin exposure varied among the patients, all of whom had relapsed after autologous stem cell transplantation. Thawed PBMCs underwent magnetic negative selection to yield purified CD4+ T cells. From germline, CDR1 is KGHSH and CDR2 LQKENI. Unmatched junction bases numbered 22, after V lost 0 bases and J lost 4 bases. There are 22 residues in the CDR3. Turning to this clone: The antigen remains undetermined.

General study findings and limits: It was reported that newly diagnosed patients had less baseline TCR diversity than healthy donors.

The material was CD4+ T cells from blood, obtained at baseline. This chain joins TRBV18 and TRBJ2-1; 9 nucleotides match TRBD1. This sequence was found in a human donor with classical Hodgkin lymphoma. The CDR3: CASSPPVGTGSGTPFPYNEQFF. CDR3 in DNA: TGTGCCAGCTCACCACCCGTGGGGACAGGGTCTGGCACTCCCTTCCCTTACAATGAGCAGTTCTTC. The full variable domain, in which reference TRBV18 and TRBJ2-1 provide the parts outside the CDR3, is NAGVMQNPRHLVRRRGQEARLRCSPMKGHSHVYWYRQLPEEGLKFMVYLQKENIIDESGMPKERFSAEFPKEGPSILRIQQVVRGDSAAYFCASSPPVGTGSGTPFPYNEQFFGPGTRLTVL.